A single sample gave rise to the 15 T cell receptor beta chains below, sequenced in a study of blood T cell repertoires in COVID-19. This table comes from immunoSEQ multiplex PCR, and its TCRdb copy is limited to in-frame clones, with some not included. The sample lists roughly 100,000 clones, 75% to 90% occurring once. The sample was peripheral blood. The receptors originated from a woman aged 80 or older with acute or convalescent COVID-19.

The chain carries TRBV12-5 and TRBJ1-2; maybe TRBD1 (5 bases). Germline V gives CDR1 LGHNT, CDR2 FRNRAP. The V and J ends lost 4 bases and 6 bases respectively, with 24 bases between them. The CDR3 length is 17 residues. CDR3 amino acids: CASGSSTPRGGSDGYTF. In DNA form, the CDR3 reads TGTGCTAGTGGTTCCTCGACTCCCCGGGGGGGGTCGGATGGCTACACCTTC.

The chain joins TRBV24-1 to TRBJ1-1; D remains unclear. This CDR3 contains 12 residues. Germline V lookup: CDR1 KGHDR, CDR2 SFDVKD. Deletions cut 5 bases from V and 8 bases from J, with 11 bases between. The DNA for the CDR3 is TGTGCCACCAGTGGTTGGTCGGGAGAAGCTTTCTTT. It codes for CATSGWSGEAFF.

V is TRBV5-4 and J is TRBJ1-4; 10 nucleotides line up with TRBD1. Germline CDR1 is SGHNT and CDR2 is YYREEE (reference sequence). The CDR3 covers 16 residues. V trimming: 4 bases; J trimming: 4 bases; junction bases outside the gene matches: 7. The CDR3 DNA reads TGTGCCAGCAGCCGGGGGACAGGGGCGGGTAATGAAAAACTGTTTTTT. Protein: CASSRGTGAGNEKLFF.

This CDR3 reads CASSISGQGVISGANVLTF. The CDR3 bases are TGTGCCAGCAGCATATCAGGTCAGGGGGTGATCTCTGGGGCCAACGTCCTGACTTTC. The V and J genes are TRBV7-3 and TRBJ2-6; TRBD1 aligns across 7 bases. Germline assignment: CDR1 SGHTA and CDR2 FQGTGA. The V gene end was trimmed by 5 bases and the J gene end by 0 bases; junction bases not matched to a gene: 13. This CDR3 is built from 19 residues.

V is TRBV11-3 and J is TRBJ2-1; tentative D call: TRBD2 (5 bases). V lost 3 bases, J lost 7 bases, and 16 bases lay in between. The CDR3 has 15 residues. Germline V gene data show CDR1 as SGHNT and CDR2 as YENEEA. The CDR3 DNA follows: TGTGCCAGCAGCTTGAGGGAGACTACTTGGAATGAGCAGTTCTTC. Translated, it gives CASSLRETTWNEQFF. Variable domain in full (rest from reference TRBV11-3 and TRBJ2-1): EAGVVQSPRYKIIEKKQPVAFWCNPISGHNTLYWYLQNLGQGPELLIRYENEEAVDDSQLPKDRFSAERLKGVDSTLKIQPAELGDSAVYLCASSLRETTWNEQFFGPGTRLTVL.

This clone has a handful of counts. The rearrangement joins TRBV5-6 to TRBJ2-2; 7 bases match TRBD1. The junction had 8 bases not matched to a gene; V was cut back by 4 bases and J by 5 bases. CDR1 is SGHDT, CDR2 YYEEEE, per germline. The length of the CDR3 is 15 residues. CDR3 DNA: TGTGCCAGCAGCGTATATTACAGGGGAACCGGGGAGCTGTTTTTT. Protein product: CASSVYYRGTGELFF.

The J gene is TRBJ2-1, the V gene TRBV2; tentatively, D is TRBD2 (6 bases). The V gene's germline CDR1 is SNHLY and CDR2 FYNNEI. CDR3 size: 13 residues. Between the trimmed V and J ends, which lost 6 bases and 8 bases, there was a span of 14 bases. In DNA, the CDR3 is TGTGCCAGCAGGTGGGGGGTTGTCGATGAGCAGTTCTTC. This encodes CASRWGVVDEQFF.

The V gene is TRBV5-1, the J gene TRBJ2-5, with a possible D match to TRBD2 (5 bases). This CDR3 is 14 amino acids long. V was pared by 3 bases and J by 2 bases, with 11 bases between. Germline values: CDR1 SGHRS, CDR2 YFSETQ. The CDR3 protein is CASSSVGVQETQYF. The CDR3 nucleotides read TGCGCCAGCAGCTCGGTCGGGGTTCAAGAGACCCAGTACTTC.

V and J are TRBV6-5 and TRBJ2-1, with TRBD2 identical over 8 bases. CDR1 and CDR2 from the germline V gene are MNHEY and SVGAGI. J was trimmed by 0 bases and V by 4 bases; bases with no gene match: 5. This CDR3 spans 16 amino acids. The CDR3 DNA follows: TGTGCCAGCAGTTCGGGTAGCGGGAACTCCTACAATGAGCAGTTCTTC. It is translated as CASSSGSGNSYNEQFF.

The CDR3 region is CSVLSSGFYNEQFF. The CDR3 DNA reads as TGCAGCGTTCTATCTAGCGGGTTCTACAATGAGCAGTTCTTC. The V call is TRBV29-1, the J call TRBJ2-1, with 8 bases lining up with TRBD2. Germline lookup yields CDR1 SQVTM and CDR2 ANQGSEA. Trimming cost V 5 bases and J 3 bases; bases outside gene matches: 6. This CDR3 spans 14 amino acids.

The chain links TRBV6-2 or TRBV6-3 to TRBJ1-2, with 9 bases aligning to TRBD1. The CDR3 is 14 amino acids. Germline trimming cut 4 bases from V and 3 bases from J; bases unmatched to any gene: 3. Germline CDR1 MNHEY, CDR2 SVGEGT. For the CDR3, the DNA is TGTGCCAGCAGTTGGGACAGGGACGACTATGGCTACACCTTC. Its translation: CASSWDRDDYGYTF.

This clone was detected only a few times. J is TRBJ1-2 and V is TRBV5-6; 7 bases map to TRBD1. The CDR3 has 14 amino acids. Germline CDR1 is SGHDT and CDR2 is YYEEEE. Germline trimming cut 4 bases from V and 4 bases from J; bases unmatched to any gene: 7. CDR3 sequence reads: CASSDDRVRYGYTF. For the CDR3, the DNA is TGTGCCAGCAGCGATGACAGGGTGCGCTATGGCTACACCTTC.

The chain joins TRBV11-3 to TRBJ1-2; D is ambiguous. Trimming stripped 0 bases from V and 3 bases from J, with 8 bases between. Germline lookup yields CDR1 SGHNT and CDR2 YENEEA. The CDR3 length is 14 residues. The CDR3 loop is CASSLDGQDYGYTF. The CDR3 nucleotides are TGTGCCAGCAGCTTAGATGGGCAGGACTATGGCTACACCTTC.

This clone appeared once. This rearrangement joins TRBV6-5 to TRBJ2-7; TRBD1 agrees at 12 bases. V lost 5 bases to trimming and J lost 7 bases; unmatched junction nucleotides: 9. Per germline, CDR1 MNHEY and CDR2 SVGAGI. The CDR3 has 15 residues. The CDR3 nucleotides read TGTGCCAGCAGTAAGGGGGACAGGGGGCTCGGGGAGCAGTACTTC. Protein sequence: CASSKGDRGLGEQYF.

The V call is TRBV3-1 (or the pseudogene TRBV3-2), the J call TRBJ2-1; 7 bases are shared with TRBD2. The ends lost 4 bases at V and 3 bases at J; junction bases unmatched: 6. In germline, CDR1 is LGHDT, CDR2 YNNKEL (reference sequence). The CDR3 is 15 amino acids. The CDR3 DNA reads TGTGCCAGCAGCCTCCGGACTAGACTCTACAATGAGCAGTTCTTC. The encoded protein is CASSLRTRLYNEQFF.